This T cell receptor beta chain emerged from a study of regulatory T cells in long-lasting Graves disease. As for the study in general: Antithyroid drug intake by newly diagnosed Graves' patients had lasted under 3 months.

This clonotype was detected a few times. Between the trimmed V and J ends, which lost 6 bases and 3 bases, there was a span of 3 bases. Germline CDR1 and CDR2: MNHNS and SASEGT. The CDR3 covers 11 residues. Time point here: newly diagnosed GD, antithyroid drugs for less than 3 months. PBMCs were the source of the RNA used for TCR sequencing. With EDTA tubes as the receptacles, around 10 milliliters of peripheral blood were drawn. Researchers made TCR beta libraries by using iRepertoire HTBI primers and running Arm-PCR on CDR3 regions. TCRdb called the multiplex PCR reads again in MiXCR, with one record for every CDR3 protein. The sample holds around 360,000 distinct CDR3 sequences, about 17% seen once. This sample was shared with a second study, whose subject was T cells in Graves' hyperthyroidism and ophthalmopathy. This second study notes: A model of 13 V-J pairs discriminated ophthalmopathy from stable hyperthyroidism.

This TCR was sampled from a woman under 30 with Graves disease. This specimen was peripheral blood mononuclear cells (PBMCs), taken at new diagnosis, from a patient treated with antithyroid drugs. V and J are TRBV6-1 and TRBJ1-3; D gene uncertain. The CDR3 DNA sequence: TGTGCCAGCAGAGGTGGAAACACCATATATTTT. It is translated as CASRGGNTIYF.